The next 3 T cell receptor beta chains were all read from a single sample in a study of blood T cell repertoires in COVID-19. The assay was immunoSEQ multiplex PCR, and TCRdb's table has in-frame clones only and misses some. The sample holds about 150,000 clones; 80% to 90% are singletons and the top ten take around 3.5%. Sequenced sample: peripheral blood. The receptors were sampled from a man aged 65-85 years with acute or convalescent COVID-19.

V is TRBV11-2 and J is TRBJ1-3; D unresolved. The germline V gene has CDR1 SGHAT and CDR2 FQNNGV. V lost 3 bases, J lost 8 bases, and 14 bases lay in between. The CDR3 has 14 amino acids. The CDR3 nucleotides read TGTGCCAGCAGCTTGGCTGGATCGCGGGACACCATATATTTT. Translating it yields CASSLAGSRDTIYF.

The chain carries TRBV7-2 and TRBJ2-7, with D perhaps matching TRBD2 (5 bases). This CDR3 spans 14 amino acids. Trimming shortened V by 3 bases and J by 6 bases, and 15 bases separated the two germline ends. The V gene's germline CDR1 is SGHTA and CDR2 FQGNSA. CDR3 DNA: TGTGCCAGCAGCTTGCTCGGGGTCCTGTCCGAGCAGTACTTC. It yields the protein CASSLLGVLSEQYF.

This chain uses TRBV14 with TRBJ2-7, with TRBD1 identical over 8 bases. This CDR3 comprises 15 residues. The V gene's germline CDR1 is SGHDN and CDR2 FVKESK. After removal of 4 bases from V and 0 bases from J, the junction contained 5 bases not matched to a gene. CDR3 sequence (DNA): TGTGCCAGCAGCCTGTGGGGACAGGCCTCCTACGAGCAGTACTTC. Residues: CASSLWGQASYEQYF.